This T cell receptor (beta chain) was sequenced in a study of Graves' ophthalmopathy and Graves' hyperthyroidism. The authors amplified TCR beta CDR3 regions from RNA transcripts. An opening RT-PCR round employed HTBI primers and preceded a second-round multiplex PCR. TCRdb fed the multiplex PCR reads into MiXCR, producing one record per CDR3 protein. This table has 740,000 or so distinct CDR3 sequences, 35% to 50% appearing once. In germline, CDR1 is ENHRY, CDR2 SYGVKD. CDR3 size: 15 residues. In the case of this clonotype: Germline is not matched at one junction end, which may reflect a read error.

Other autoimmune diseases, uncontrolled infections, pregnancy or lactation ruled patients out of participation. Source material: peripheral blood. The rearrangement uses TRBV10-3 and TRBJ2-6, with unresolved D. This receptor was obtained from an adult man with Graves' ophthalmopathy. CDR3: CASSYFVSGANVLTF. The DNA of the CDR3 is TGTGCCAGCAGTTACTTCGTCTCTGGGGCCAACGTCCTGACTTTC.